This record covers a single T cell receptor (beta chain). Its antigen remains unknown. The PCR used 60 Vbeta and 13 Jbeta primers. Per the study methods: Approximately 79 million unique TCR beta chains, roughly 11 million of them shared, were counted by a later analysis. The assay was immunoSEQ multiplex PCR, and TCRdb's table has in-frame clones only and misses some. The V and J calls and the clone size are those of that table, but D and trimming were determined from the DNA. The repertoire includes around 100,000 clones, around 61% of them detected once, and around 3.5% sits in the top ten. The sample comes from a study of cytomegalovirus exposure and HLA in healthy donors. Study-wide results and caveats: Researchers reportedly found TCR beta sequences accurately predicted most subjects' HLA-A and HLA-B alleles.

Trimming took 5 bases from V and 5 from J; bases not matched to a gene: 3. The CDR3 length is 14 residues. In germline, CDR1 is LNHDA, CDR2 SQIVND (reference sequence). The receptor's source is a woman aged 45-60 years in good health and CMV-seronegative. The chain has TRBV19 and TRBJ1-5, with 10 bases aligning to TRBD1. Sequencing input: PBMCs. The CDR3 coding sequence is TGTGCCAGTAGTGAGACAGGGGGCCATCAGCCCCAGCATTTT. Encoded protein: CASSETGGHQPQHF.